The table lists the clone carrying this TCR beta chain with a few counts. Antigen: not known. Germline trimming cut 3 bases from V and 4 bases from J; bases unmatched to any gene: 8. This CDR3 is built from 17 residues. The germline V gene has CDR1 SGDLS and CDR2 YYNGEE. This sample was included in a study of response to subunit inactivated influenza vaccine. General study points: Authors proposed each seasonal influenza vaccination draws in few new T cells.

From the RT-PCR reads, TCRdb called clonotypes with MiXCR, one entry per CDR3 protein. The sample has approximately 230,000 distinct CDR3 sequences; more than 10% are singletons. The sequences come from non-naive T cells sorted from PBMCs, collected roughly 15 days before vaccination. This sequence was found in a man aged 45 to 65 who received an inactivated influenza vaccine. The chain combines TRBV9 with TRBJ2-2, with 11 bases that match TRBD2. The CDR3 nucleotides are TGTGCCAGCAGCGCATCCCCCGGGACTAGCGGCACCGGGGAGCTGTTTTTT. Protein: CASSASPGTSGTGELFF.